This TCR beta chain came from a study of T cells after yellow fever vaccination (dated 2019 in TCRdb). About the investigation overall: Memory subsets (EM, EMRA, CM and Tscm) were sorted on a BD FACS Aria III using CD3, CD45RA, CCR7 and CD95 staining. The SMART-Seq v4 Ultra Low Input RNA kit was used to prepare libraries from fractions with low cell numbers. To track T-cell clones before and after primary and booster YFV17D yellow fever vaccination, bulk TCR alpha and beta repertoires were sequenced longitudinally. Two healthy male donors made up the cohort, one aged 18 to 29 years and the other aged 30 to 40 years. Blood samples were taken at several timepoints before and after primary and secondary immunization, and bulk PBMC replicates and cell subsets were isolated. Memory subsets were sorted on days 0, 15 and 45 and at 18 months after primary vaccination, and on days 0, 15 and 45 after the 30-year booster.

This clonotype was picked up many times. The input lacks base qualities; no much larger clone sits a single base away. TCRdb lists the instrument as Illumina NovaSeq 6000. TCR cDNA was synthesized by 5'RACE template switching, which introduced a universal primer site and unique molecular identifiers. Priming for cDNA synthesis came from both the TCR alpha and TCR beta constant segments. Library amplification involved two PCR steps, and the second step added sample barcodes and sequencing adapters. Libraries were sequenced on Illumina HiSeq 2500 (2x100 bp) or NovaSeq (2x150 bp). Turning to the authors' computational methods: Demultiplexing of reads and collapsing into UMI consensus sequences were performed with MIGEC, and V(D)J alignment was carried out with MiXCR. Vaccine-responding clonotypes were identified with edgeR using replicate PBMC samples, with FDR below 0.01 and a log2 fold change above 5 up to day 15 being required. Each bulk clonotype received a CD4 or CD8 identity based on whether the sequenced CD4 or CD8 repertoire contained that clonotype at higher abundance. To estimate the distribution of each clone across memory phenotypes, clonotype frequencies in memory subsets were weighted by FACS-sorted cell numbers. The public sequencing data were trimmed at Q25 with fastp and processed into clonotypes with MiXCR by TCRdb, which kept only in-frame beta chains. Rows matching on CDR3 protein sequence are summarized as one entry with the most common DNA and genes. The V and J calls were determined by TCRdb, not by the authors. This sample is represented by approximately 58,000 distinct CDR3 sequences; around 5.4% of them were singletons. The ten most abundant clones make up roughly 28% of the sample.

This specimen's treatment or condition label, interpreted: live attenuated yellow fever vaccine strain. A standard Ficoll-Paque protocol was used to isolate PBMCs from peripheral blood. The RNeasy Micro Kit was used to extract RNA from sorted memory subsets. Paper-wide results and their limitations: On day 0, almost all vaccine-responding clonotypes were below detection in the sorted memory subsets. A small fraction of clonotypes showed up in both the CD4 and CD8 compartments, probably as a result of convergent recombination. Computational filtering was required because FACS-sorted repertoires could contain abundant contaminating clonotypes from the bulk population. Most clones expanded after primary vaccination (approximately 95% of CD4 and approximately 90% of CD8) were re-detected after the booster, suggesting that broad memory maintenance occurred. Because the study included only a couple of donors, the extent to which the findings can be generalized is limited. The secondary T-cell response was weaker than the primary response but faster, peaking on day 5 instead of day 15.

The sequence was obtained from a young man who received the YFV17D yellow fever vaccine. Sequences were derived from PBMCs, either bulk or a sorted T-cell subset (CD4+, CD8+, memory, or dextramer-sorted; not recorded which), sampled on the day of the yellow fever booster vaccination.

This receptor carries the CDR3 CASSPRTGDSYEQYF. At the DNA level, the sequence is TGTGCCAGCAGCCCCCGGACAGGCGACTCCTACGAGCAGTACTTC. This receptor chain uses TRBV4-2 and TRBJ2-7, with 7 bases aligning to TRBD1. The germline V end is reduced by 4 bases and the J end by 0 bases; junction bases left unmatched: 6. Measured from the cysteine to the phenylalanine, the CDR3 is 15 residues long. Left in the record is the CDR3 DNA by itself, 45 bases read in frame from the first base. Via the germline V gene, CDR1 is LGHNA and CDR2 YNFKEQ.